This paragraph reports one TCR beta chain. Its antigen is not known. This sample was included in a study of cytomegalovirus exposure and HLA in healthy donors. This CDR3 has 15 amino acids. V trimming: 5 bases; J trimming: 3 bases; junction bases outside the gene matches: 8. Germline CDR1 MNHEY, CDR2 SMNVEV (reference sequence). Study findings and constraints: Within a later analysis, the majority of CMV-associated TCR beta chains appeared HLA-restricted.

PCR used 60 Vbeta primers and 13 Jbeta primers. The table came from immunoSEQ multiplex PCR; TCRdb's copy has only in-frame clones and leaves some out. The repertoire holds 160,000 or so clones, with roughly 81% as singletons. The chain links TRBV27 to TRBJ2-7, with TRBD1 identical over 9 bases. Sequences were obtained from PBMCs. This receptor was identified in a woman aged 45 to 65 in good health and CMV-seronegative. The CDR3 region has the DNA TGTGCCAGCAGTCGGTTCACAGGGGGCGGCTACGAGCAGTACTTC. Protein sequence: CASSRFTGGGYEQYF.